These 20 T cell receptor beta chains were sequenced from one sample in a study of CD8+ T cells in alopecia areata. Isolated RNA was reverse transcribed into cDNA used as the sequencing template. Clones were read by immunoSEQ multiplex PCR, and TCRdb kept only the in-frame ones, dropping some. The sample carries fewer than 70,000 clones, roughly 40% recorded once. Material for sequencing was NKG2D-low CD8+ T cells sorted from blood. All receptors derive from a human donor with alopecia areata.

The genes are TRBV6-6 and TRBJ2-1, with TRBD1 matching 9 bases. After removal of 5 bases from V and 4 bases from J, the junction contained 9 bases not matched to a gene. The CDR3 has 16 residues. Per the germline V gene, CDR1 is MNHNY and CDR2 is SVGAGI (reference sequence). CDR3 residues: CASSPTQGAYYNEQFF. The DNA of the CDR3 is TGTGCCAGCAGTCCGACACAGGGGGCCTATTACAATGAGCAGTTCTTC.

The chain couples TRBV27 to TRBJ2-6, with D possibly being TRBD2 (5 bases). Trimming removed 0 bases at V and 0 bases at J, with 18 bases between. This CDR3 contains 20 residues. CDR1 and CDR2 (germline): MNHEY, SMNVEV (reference sequence). CDR3 residues: CASSLSSYGLLYSGANVLTF. CDR3 nucleotides: TGTGCCAGCAGTTTATCGAGTTATGGACTTTTGTACTCTGGGGCCAACGTCCTGACTTTC.

This clone was found a few times. The chain is built from TRBV12-5 and TRBJ1-1, with D perhaps TRBD1 (5 bases). The CDR3 runs 14 residues. The V and J ends lost 3 bases and 1 base respectively, with 9 bases between them. CDR1 and CDR2 from the germline V gene are LGHNT and FRNRAP. The CDR3 protein is CASGLGEKNTEAFF. In DNA form, the CDR3 reads TGTGCTAGTGGTTTAGGGGAGAAGAACACTGAAGCTTTCTTT.

This clone was recorded a few times. The chain uses TRBV7-9 and TRBJ2-7, with D possibly TRBD1 on 5 matching bases. The CDR3 is made up of 14 amino acids. Germline-derived CDR1 and CDR2 are SEHNR and FQNEAQ (reference sequence). The V end lost 1 base, the J end lost 1 base, and 8 bases lay between the germline ends. CDR3 region: CASSLDRGSYEQYF. The DNA for the CDR3 is TGTGCCAGCAGCTTAGATAGGGGTTCCTACGAGCAGTACTTC.

This rearrangement joins TRBV30 to TRBJ2-3; a possible D gene is TRBD1 (5 bases). The CDR3 sequence is 15 residues long. Germline CDR1 is GTSNPN and CDR2 is SVGIG (reference sequence). The V and J ends lost 0 bases and 3 bases respectively, with 13 bases between them. The CDR3 DNA reads as TGTGCCTGGAGTGTACAGGACCCGAGGACAGATACGCAGTATTTT. This translates into CAWSVQDPRTDTQYF.

This clone has a handful of counts. V and J are TRBV7-9 and TRBJ2-3, with D possibly TRBD2 on 6 matching bases. V was shortened by 5 bases and J by 1 base, with 13 bases between the two germline ends. The CDR3 extends over 15 amino acids. Germline values: CDR1 SEHNR, CDR2 FQNEAQ (reference sequence). The CDR3 nucleotides read TGTGCCAGCAGCGCCGGGGAGCGGGGCACAGATACGCAGTATTTT. Protein sequence: CASSAGERGTDTQYF.

The chain joins TRBV15 to TRBJ1-5, with D possibly being TRBD1 (5 bases). Trimming took off 0 bases at V and 0 bases at J, with 9 bases between the two ends. Looked up from germline, CDR1 is LNHNV and CDR2 is YYDKDF (reference sequence). The CDR3 has 16 amino acids. The CDR3 DNA sequence: TGTGCCACCAGCAGAGATGGAGGGGATAGCAATCAGCCCCAGCATTTT. It translates to CATSRDGGDSNQPQHF.

J is TRBJ2-1 and V is TRBV29-1; 7 bases map to TRBD1. J gave up 9 bases and V 1 base, and 6 bases lay outside the gene matches. CDR3 length: 13 amino acids. Germline CDR1 SQVTM, CDR2 ANQGSEA. CDR3 sequence reads: CSVEVTGVGEQFF. DNA for the CDR3: TGCAGCGTTGAAGTCACAGGGGTAGGTGAGCAGTTCTTC.

This clone was seen only a few times. The chain employs TRBV28 and TRBJ2-3, with 10 positions matching TRBD2. This CDR3 region has 15 residues. CDR1 and CDR2 from the germline V gene are MDHEN and SYDVKM. V was pared by 3 bases and J by 5 bases, with 5 bases of the junction left unmatched. This CDR3 is CASSFGWTSGDTQYF. The DNA of the CDR3 is TGTGCCAGCAGTTTCGGGTGGACTAGCGGAGATACGCAGTATTTT.

As concerns this clone: The same CDR3 is also encoded by other DNA sequences in this sample. The chain employs TRBV27 and TRBJ1-6; D is undetermined. Trimming took off 6 bases at V and 7 bases at J, with 7 bases between the two ends. This CDR3 region has 12 residues. Per the germline V gene, CDR1 is MNHEY and CDR2 is SMNVEV (reference sequence). The CDR3 loop reads CASSPRNSPLHF. The CDR3 DNA is TGTGCCAGCAGCCCGCGGAATTCACCCCTCCACTTT.

This clone has just a few counts. V usage is TRBV7-8 and J usage is TRBJ2-3; D remains unclear. Germline loops: CDR1 SGHVS, CDR2 FQNEAQ. The CDR3 is 13 amino acids. Trimming cost V 2 bases and J 0 bases, with 3 bases left between them. The CDR3 sequence: CASSLLSTDTQYF. The CDR3 nucleotides are TGTGCCAGCAGCTTACTGAGCACAGATACGCAGTATTTT.

The rearrangement links TRBV5-1 to TRBJ2-1; D unclear. This CDR3 is 13 amino acids long. Germline V CDR1 and CDR2: SGHRS, YFSETQ. V was clipped by 5 bases and J by 0 bases, with 6 bases between them. The CDR3 loop is CASRESSYNEQFF. DNA of the CDR3: TGCGCCAGCAGGGAGAGCTCCTACAATGAGCAGTTCTTC.

The chain couples TRBV30 to TRBJ1-2; a possible D gene is TRBD1 (6 bases). Trimming left V 0 bases short and J 6 bases short, with 11 bases between. The CDR3 is made up of 13 amino acids. Germline V gene data show CDR1 as GTSNPN and CDR2 as SVGIG (reference sequence). The CDR3 sequence is CAWSVNPGDGYTF. In DNA, the CDR3 is TGTGCCTGGAGTGTAAATCCAGGGGATGGCTACACCTTC.

The rearrangement links TRBV5-1 to TRBJ2-7; possible D gene TRBD1, 5 bases. The CDR3 contains 14 residues. Germline CDR1 reads SGHRS; CDR2 reads YFSETQ. V was clipped by 0 bases and J by 2 bases, with 9 bases between them. CDR3 region: CASSLEDIPYEQYF. The DNA for the CDR3 is TGCGCCAGCAGCTTGGAGGACATTCCCTACGAGCAGTACTTC.

This clone was counted a few times. This sequence joins TRBV7-9 and TRBJ2-7, with D perhaps matching TRBD1 or TRBD2 (5 bases each). Germline V lookup: CDR1 SEHNR, CDR2 FQNEAQ (reference sequence). V was cut by 5 bases and J by 4 bases, with 18 bases left in between. The CDR3 has 15 residues. CDR3 protein: CASSASGTPSYEQYF. The CDR3 nucleotides are TGTGCCAGCAGCGCCTCCGGGACCCCCTCTTACGAGCAGTACTTC.

This clone was counted between two and nine times. This chain joins TRBV29-1 and TRBJ1-2, with D possibly matching TRBD1 (5 bases). The germline V gene has CDR1 SQVTM and CDR2 ANQGSEA. The CDR3 extends over 12 amino acids. Between the trimmed V and J ends, which lost 7 bases and 8 bases, there was a span of 17 bases. In nucleotides, the CDR3 is TGCAGCGCCTGGGGTCGGGGGTTAGGCTACACCTTC. This sequence encodes CSAWGRGLGYTF.

This clone was counted a few times. The chain couples TRBV7-9 to TRBJ2-2, with 9 bases matching TRBD2. CDR1 is SEHNR and CDR2 is FQNEAQ in the germline V gene (reference sequence). V was pared by 5 bases and J by 5 bases, with 12 bases of the junction left unmatched. The CDR3 covers 17 residues. The CDR3 spells CASSPPLAGSKTGELFF. CDR3 nucleotides: TGTGCCAGCAGCCCGCCGCTAGCGGGGTCTAAGACCGGGGAGCTGTTTTTT.

This clone has just a few counts. V and J are TRBV7-9 and TRBJ2-5; no clear D. The CDR3 totals 15 residues. The germline V gene encodes CDR1 SEHNR and CDR2 FQNEAQ (reference sequence). Trimming stripped 0 bases from V and 1 base from J, with 9 bases between. The CDR3 DNA sequence: TGTGCCAGCAGCTTAGCTCCACAAATCCAAGAGACCCAGTACTTC. Translation gives CASSLAPQIQETQYF.

In the case of this clone: Compared with germline, one end of the junction differs, possibly owing to a read error. The CDR3 spells CASSETGGNVLTF. CDR3 bases: TGTGCCAGCAGCGAGACAGGGGGCAACGTCCTGACTTTC. The chain is built from TRBV13 and TRBJ2-6; 9 bases are shared with TRBD1. Germline V gives CDR1 PRHDT, CDR2 FYEKMQ (reference sequence). The CDR3 is 13 amino acids.

The V and J genes are TRBV11-1 and TRBJ2-1; no definite D call. Deletions cut 5 bases from V and 0 bases from J, with 11 bases between. Germline V CDR1 and CDR2: SGHAT, FQDESV (reference sequence). The CDR3 consists of 15 residues. The CDR3 loop is CASSIHRSSYNEQFF. The CDR3 DNA reads as TGTGCCAGCAGCATTCATAGGAGCTCCTACAATGAGCAGTTCTTC.